This TCR beta chain came from a study of beta chain features in type 1 diabetes. Study-wide findings and caveats: Researchers report that Type 1 diabetes patients had moderately but significantly shorter TCRB CDR3s across all four CD4+ subsets. In comparison with healthy donors, patients had naive, central memory and Treg TCRB repertoires that appeared more similar.

All of the isolated RNA was reverse transcribed, so expressed TCRB transcripts were sequenced. Several million reads were obtained on average from naive, central memory and regulatory T cell samples. Here immunoSEQ multiplex PCR was the method, and the copy in TCRdb shows in-frame clones only, minus some. The sample records 390,000 or so clones, 11% to 15% being singletons. V shed 2 bases, J shed 5 bases, and the junction held 5 bases outside the gene matches. The CDR3 sequence is 15 residues long. The germline V gene encodes CDR1 LGHNA and CDR2 YSLEER. Turning to this clone: Its antigen is unknown.

The clonotype originates from a man aged 30 to 39 in good health. The source material was naive CD4+ T cells from blood. The chain carries TRBV4-3 and TRBJ2-7, with 11 bases aligning to TRBD2. For the CDR3, the DNA is TGCGCCAGCAGCCAACGGCTAGCGGGAGGAGACGAGCAGTACGTC. This encodes CASSQRLAGGDEQYV.